This T cell receptor beta chain was obtained from a study of cytomegalovirus exposure and HLA in healthy donors. Study details: Both the 120 validation repertoires and the 600 to 700 first-cohort repertoires used the same platform, as reported by a later analysis.

Repertoires were generated with immunoSEQ multiplex PCR, while TCRdb's copy carries only in-frame clones and drops some. The table has some 130,000 clones, 70% to 85% seen once. Trimming cost V 4 bases and J 4 bases; bases outside gene matches: 3. The CDR3 has 15 residues. Germline CDR1 reads MNHNS; CDR2 reads SASEGT. Whole-study results and caveats: Diagnosis of cytomegalovirus status made by the classifier reportedly showed high specificity and sensitivity. The study designated fewer than 200 TCR beta chains cytomegalovirus-associated. In vitro checks showed that a few CMV-associated chains really do target CMV antigens.

With regard to this clone: Its target is unknown.

The chain links TRBV6-1 to TRBJ2-1; 11 nucleotides agree with TRBD2. Sequences were obtained from PBMCs. The sequence came from a man aged 25 to 45 in good health and CMV-seropositive. The CDR3, as DNA: TGTGCCAGCAGTGTCGGGACTAGCGGATACAATGAGCAGTTCTTC. Amino acids: CASSVGTSGYNEQFF.